The 15 T cell receptor beta chains presented below share a single source sample, sequenced in a study of human T cells and chemical hapten exposure. TCRdb reprocessed the RACE reads via MiXCR and lists one record per CDR3 protein. The profile shows approximately 77,000 distinct CDR3 sequences, roughly 7.6% of them singletons. Time point specified: patch test 1, 2 weeks after DPC sensitization. Stated treatment: therapeutic diphenylcyclopropenone sensitization with weekly scalp DPC. This specimen consisted of whole blood, obtained in connection with sensitization to the hapten diphenylcyclopropenone (DPC). These receptors all stem from a woman aged 25 to 45 with alopecia areata. Some clones in this sample may be carry-over from other donors' samples.

This clonotype was observed many times. The chain recombines TRBV30 with TRBJ1-2; TRBD1 is a possible D gene (5 bases). CDR3 length equals 13 residues. The germline V gene has CDR1 GTSNPN and CDR2 SVGIG (reference sequence). Trimming took off 3 bases at V and 4 bases at J, with 12 bases between the two ends. For the CDR3, the DNA is TGTGCCTGGAGCACAGGAAACATCTATGGCTACACCTTC. Encoded protein: CAWSTGNIYGYTF.

This clonotype was counted at least ten times. The chain couples TRBV7-2 to TRBJ2-4; D call uncertain. CDR3 length: 14 residues. Germline CDR1 is SGHTA and CDR2 is FQGNSA. Trimming left V 3 bases short and J 8 bases short, with 14 bases between. The CDR3 nucleotides are TGTGCCAGCAGCTTCAGACCATCCCAGGACATTCAGTACTTC. Translating it yields CASSFRPSQDIQYF.

Of note for this clonotype: The germline gene is not matched at one end of the junction; a read error may be the cause. The chain links TRBV20-1 to TRBJ1-4, with D hard to call. Germline lookup yields CDR1 DFQATT and CDR2 SNEGSKA (reference sequence). The CDR3 extends over 11 amino acids. CDR3 residues: CSARSPEGGVF. CDR3 in DNA: TGCAGTGCTAGATCACCGGAGGGCGGGGTTTTT.

The genes are TRBV6-5 and TRBJ1-1; D is unresolved. Germline-derived CDR1 and CDR2 are MNHEY and SVGAGI. The CDR3 runs to 12 residues. Trimming removed 5 bases from V and 4 bases from J, with 8 bases in between. CDR3 DNA: TGTGCCAGCAGTAGACATACCACTGAAGCTTTCTTT. This encodes CASSRHTTEAFF.

This clonotype was detected a few times. This rearrangement joins TRBV5-6 to TRBJ2-3; 8 bases agree with TRBD2. The germline CDR1 and CDR2 sequences are SGHDT and YYEEEE. The CDR3 contains 16 residues. Unmatched junction bases numbered 6, after V lost 0 bases and J lost 3 bases. The DNA for the CDR3 is TGTGCCAGCAGCTTGGTTGCGGGGGGTACTACAGATACGCAGTATTTT. Translation gives CASSLVAGGTTDTQYF. Full variable domain (remainder filled in from reference TRBV5-6 and TRBJ2-3): DAGVTQSPTHLIKTRGQQVTLRCSPKSGHDTVSWYQQALGQGPQFIFQYYEEEERQRGNFPDRFSGHQFPNYSSELNVNALLLGDSALYLCASSLVAGGTTDTQYFGPGTRLTVL.

The chain employs TRBV10-3 and TRBJ2-7, with 7 positions matching TRBD1. The CDR3 consists of 14 residues. Germline loops: CDR1 ENHRY, CDR2 SYGVKD. Trimming removed 6 bases from V and 1 base from J; junction bases left unmatched: 6. In DNA form, the CDR3 reads TGTGCCATCAGAGCCGGGACAGATTCCTACGAGCAGTACTTC. Encoded protein: CAIRAGTDSYEQYF.

The chain has TRBV20-1 and TRBJ1-3; D is possibly TRBD1 (6 bases). Trimming took 6 bases from V and 4 from J, leaving 13 bases between them. From germline, CDR1 is DFQATT and CDR2 SNEGSKA (reference sequence). The CDR3 is 13 residues long. CDR3 DNA sequence: TGCAGTGCCCCCTGGGACACCGGAAACACCATATATTTT. It yields the protein CSAPWDTGNTIYF.

This clonotype was observed many times. This chain joins TRBV5-1 and TRBJ2-7; 9 bases line up with TRBD1. Germline V gene lookup returns CDR1 SGHRS and CDR2 YFSETQ. V shed 4 bases, J shed 4 bases, and the junction held 18 bases outside the gene matches. The CDR3 has 18 amino acids. In DNA form, the CDR3 reads TGCGCCAGCAGCGATCTCATATTAGCCCGACAGGGGGGGTACGAGCAGTACTTC. This gives the protein CASSDLILARQGGYEQYF.

This clonotype was picked up many times. The V call is TRBV20-1, the J call TRBJ1-1; TRBD1 matches at 7 bases. This CDR3 is built from 12 residues. Germline CDR1 and CDR2: DFQATT and SNEGSKA (reference sequence). The trim removed 2 bases at V and 3 bases at J, leaving 0 bases unmatched. CDR3 DNA sequence: TGCAGTGCTAGACAGGGGGACACTGAAGCTTTCTTT. This sequence encodes CSARQGDTEAFF.

This clonotype appeared many times. The chain couples TRBV12-3 or TRBV12-4 to TRBJ1-1; the D is unclear. Trimming shortened V by 5 bases and J by 3 bases, and 22 bases separated the two germline ends. The CDR3 extends over 17 amino acids. CDR3 in DNA: TGTGCCAGCAGTCCACGAGGAGGGTCCGCCCGTGACACTGAAGCTTTCTTT. Translated, it gives CASSPRGGSARDTEAFF.

The sample holds many counts of this clonotype. The V call is TRBV29-1, the J call TRBJ2-3; possibly TRBD1 for D (8 bases). V lost 6 bases to trimming and J lost 5 bases, with 18 bases between them. CDR3 length: 14 residues. Germline V gene lookup returns CDR1 SQVTM and CDR2 ANQGSEA. CDR3: CSVAQGGREDTQYF. CDR3 coding DNA: TGCAGCGTGGCACAGGGGGGGCGGGAAGATACGCAGTATTTT.

This clonotype was counted ten times or more. The rearrangement uses TRBV7-9 and TRBJ2-7; D assignment may be TRBD1 or TRBD2 (5 bases each). Trimming stripped 5 bases from V and 2 bases from J, with 13 bases between. The CDR3 runs 14 residues. Germline V gene sequence: CDR1 SEHNR, CDR2 FQNEAQ (reference sequence). The CDR3 DNA reads as TGTGCCAGCAGCCGTAGCCGGGACCCCTACGAGCAGTACTTC. Protein: CASSRSRDPYEQYF.

The CDR3 here is CASSSTGGTSTDTQYF. The CDR3 DNA reads as TGTGCCAGCAGTTCAACGGGGGGCACAAGCACAGATACGCAGTATTTT. The chain couples TRBV6-2 or TRBV6-3 to TRBJ2-3; perhaps TRBD2 as D (7 bases). Germline V lookup: CDR1 MNHEY, CDR2 SVGEGT. There are 16 residues in the CDR3. V lost 4 bases to trimming and J lost 0 bases, with 14 bases between them.

This clonotype has at least ten counts. The genes are TRBV5-4 and TRBJ1-1; 9 nucleotides agree with TRBD1. Germline assignment: CDR1 SGHNT and CDR2 YYREEE (reference sequence). The V gene end was trimmed by 4 bases and the J gene end by 1 base; junction bases not matched to a gene: 2. This CDR3 has 14 amino acids. Here the CDR3 DNA reads TGTGCCAGCAGCACACAGGGGGCGAACACTGAAGCTTTCTTT. Its protein product is CASSTQGANTEAFF.

In this sample, this clonotype turned up many times. This rearrangement joins TRBV6-6 to TRBJ1-1; D possibly corresponds to TRBD1 (5 bases). Deletions cut 10 bases from V and 1 base from J, with 13 bases between. The germline V gene encodes CDR1 MNHNY and CDR2 SVGAGI (reference sequence). This CDR3 spans 13 amino acids. The CDR3 loop reads CAIAGRANTEAFF. The DNA of the CDR3 is TGTGCCATTGCGGGGCGGGCGAACACTGAAGCTTTCTTT.